What follows are 20 T cell receptor beta chains derived from one specimen sequenced in a study of T cell responses to AZD1222 COVID-19 vaccine. Produced via immunoSEQ multiplex PCR; TCRdb's table is partial and in-frame only. This table holds roughly 120,000 clones, about 95% found once. The sample consisted of peripheral blood, taken 28 days after the second AZD1222 dose. The receptor source for this set is an adult who received the AZD1222 COVID-19 vaccine.

The chain uses TRBV5-1 and TRBJ1-1, with D maybe TRBD1 (6 bases). V was pared by 7 bases and J by 4 bases, with 17 bases between. The CDR3 runs 14 residues. The germline gives CDR1 SGHRS, CDR2 YFSETQ. CDR3 residues: CASGLGTSPTEAFF. The CDR3, as DNA: TGCGCCAGCGGTTTAGGGACATCCCCCACTGAAGCTTTCTTT.

V gene TRBV10-1 combines with J gene TRBJ2-7, with 8 bases aligning to TRBD2. Trimming took 5 bases from V and 4 from J; bases not matched to a gene: 7. The CDR3 is 14 amino acids. Germline CDR1 WNHNN, CDR2 SYGVQD (reference sequence). CDR3 loop: CASSPGLGTYEQYF. For the CDR3, the DNA is TGCGCCAGCAGTCCGGGACTAGGTACTTACGAGCAGTACTTC.

The J gene is TRBJ2-7, the V gene TRBV28, with 8 bases matching TRBD1. The CDR3 has 15 amino acids. The trim removed 4 bases at V and 1 base at J, leaving 6 bases unmatched. Germline assignment: CDR1 MDHEN and CDR2 SYDVKM. The CDR3 sequence is CASSYRGTRSYEQYF. CDR3 nucleotide sequence: TGTGCCAGCAGTTACAGGGGGACGAGGTCCTACGAGCAGTACTTC.

The rearrangement joins TRBV3-1 (or the pseudogene TRBV3-2) to TRBJ2-7, with D tentatively TRBD1 (5 bases). Germline CDR1 reads LGHDT; CDR2 reads YNNKEL (reference sequence). The CDR3 runs 13 residues. V shed 4 bases and J shed 5 bases, with 12 bases lying between them. This chain's CDR3 is CASSRTPRDEQYF. CDR3 nucleotides: TGTGCCAGCAGCCGGACACCGCGCGACGAGCAGTACTTC.

The chain is built from TRBV29-1 and TRBJ2-2; D is uncertain. V lost 3 bases and J lost 1, with 9 bases in between. The germline V gene encodes CDR1 SQVTM and CDR2 ANQGSEA. The CDR3 loop spans 14 amino acids. CDR3: CSVEIKRNTGELFF. CDR3 nucleotide sequence: TGCAGCGTTGAGATCAAGCGGAACACCGGGGAGCTGTTTTTT.

This clone appeared a single time. The chain joins TRBV4-2 to TRBJ2-1, with D perhaps TRBD1 or TRBD2 (7 bases each). Per the germline V gene, CDR1 is LGHNA and CDR2 is YNFKEQ. Trimming removed 2 bases at V and 7 bases at J, with 18 bases between. This CDR3 has 16 amino acids. The CDR3 region is CASSQSGGGAGNEQFF. As DNA, the CDR3 is TGTGCCAGCAGCCAATCAGGGGGGGGCGCGGGGAATGAGCAGTTCTTC.

The rearrangement uses TRBV29-1 and TRBJ2-7; D unclear. Germline CDR1 reads SQVTM; CDR2 reads ANQGSEA. Deletions cut 4 bases from V and 6 bases from J, with 25 bases between. The CDR3 contains 16 residues. CDR3 coding DNA: TGCAGCGTTGTCCCCACCGAATTTAATTCCCCTTTCGAGCAGTACTTC. Protein: CSVVPTEFNSPFEQYF.

V and J are TRBV6-5 and TRBJ1-4; D is perhaps TRBD1 (6 bases). The germline V gene has CDR1 MNHEY and CDR2 SVGAGI. The CDR3 loop spans 15 amino acids. The V and J ends lost 4 bases and 4 bases respectively, with 13 bases between them. Written as DNA, the CDR3 is TGTGCCAGCAGTTCCGGACAGTCAATTAATGAAAAACTGTTTTTT. It codes for CASSSGQSINEKLFF.

This chain uses TRBV5-1 with TRBJ1-6; 8 bases fit TRBD1. Trimming took 1 base from V and 6 from J; bases not matched to a gene: 6. The CDR3 spans 16 residues. The germline CDR1 and CDR2 sequences are SGHRS and YFSETQ. The CDR3 sequence: CASSLLPDRANSPLHF. The CDR3, as DNA: TGCGCCAGCAGCTTGCTGCCGGACAGGGCTAATTCACCCCTCCACTTT.

The chain has TRBV6-1 and TRBJ1-1; 8 bases line up with TRBD1. The CDR3 sequence is 13 residues long. Trimming cost V 3 bases and J 5 bases; bases outside gene matches: 2. Germline V CDR1 and CDR2: MNHNS, SASEGT. CDR3 region: CASSEDRVTEAFF. The CDR3 nucleotides read TGTGCCAGCAGTGAGGACAGGGTGACTGAAGCTTTCTTT.

V usage is TRBV6-5 and J usage is TRBJ2-7; unclear D gene. The germline V gene encodes CDR1 MNHEY and CDR2 SVGAGI. Between the trimmed V and J ends, which lost 8 bases and 3 bases, there was a span of 14 bases. This CDR3 contains 13 residues. CDR3 residues: CASRFGTIYEQYF. The CDR3 coding sequence is TGTGCCAGCCGTTTCGGAACGATCTACGAGCAGTACTTC.

This chain joins TRBV5-4 and TRBJ2-7; TRBD1 might be the D (5 bases). The CDR3 is 17 residues long. The V gene's germline CDR1 is SGHNT and CDR2 YYREEE (reference sequence). V lost 4 bases and J lost 0, with 20 bases in between. The CDR3 protein is CASSPRGQNPLSYEQYF. CDR3 bases: TGTGCCAGCAGCCCCCGTGGACAAAACCCACTCTCCTACGAGCAGTACTTC.

The J gene is TRBJ2-4, the V gene TRBV9; no definite D call. Trimming took 0 bases from V and 7 from J, leaving 8 bases between them. From germline, CDR1 is SGDLS and CDR2 YYNGEE. This CDR3 is built from 13 residues. In DNA form, the CDR3 reads TGTGCCAGCAGCGTAGGGGGTGAGAACATTCAGTACTTC. It specifies CASSVGGENIQYF.

The genes are TRBV5-1 and TRBJ1-3; D is uncertain. The CDR3 contains 15 residues. Germline loops: CDR1 SGHRS, CDR2 YFSETQ. Trimming cost V 1 base and J 0 bases, with 8 bases left between them. The CDR3: CASSLTATSGNTIYF. The DNA of the CDR3 is TGCGCCAGCAGCTTGACAGCAACCTCTGGAAACACCATATATTTT.

The gene calls are TRBV27 and TRBJ2-7; D call uncertain. Germline V gene sequence: CDR1 MNHEY, CDR2 SMNVEV (reference sequence). V was shortened by 5 bases and J by 4 bases, with 15 bases between the two germline ends. This CDR3 has 14 residues. Written as DNA, the CDR3 is TGTGCCAGCAGTCCGGGCTTGGTGGGATACGAGCAGTACTTC. Residues: CASSPGLVGYEQYF.

This clone was recorded only once. J is TRBJ1-2 and V is TRBV19, with 7 bases that match TRBD1. The CDR3 spans 13 residues. After removal of 4 bases from V and 7 bases from J, the junction contained 6 bases not matched to a gene. Germline V gene data show CDR1 as LNHDA and CDR2 as SQIVND (reference sequence). The DNA for the CDR3 is TGTGCCAGTAGTACGACAGGGTCAGGTGGCTACACCTTC. It encodes CASSTTGSGGYTF.

The J gene is TRBJ1-2, the V gene TRBV5-1, with D uncertain. V was cut by 6 bases and J by 7 bases, with 19 bases left in between. This CDR3 has 14 amino acids. Per germline, CDR1 SGHRS and CDR2 YFSETQ. Here the CDR3 DNA reads TGCGCCAGCATCGAGCTAATCCTAAGTGGTGGCTACACCTTC. This codes for CASIELILSGGYTF.

This chain connects TRBV20-1 to TRBJ2-3, with TRBD2 as a possible D gene (5 bases). The CDR3 is made up of 13 amino acids. In germline, CDR1 is DFQATT, CDR2 SNEGSKA (reference sequence). Trimming removed 3 bases from V and 5 bases from J, with 12 bases in between. CDR3 region: CSASRGAEDTQYF. The CDR3 bases are TGCAGTGCTAGTCGGGGAGCGGAAGATACGCAGTATTTT.

The chain combines TRBV28 with TRBJ1-5; D unclear. This CDR3 has 15 amino acids. Trimming removed 6 bases from V and 0 bases from J, with 12 bases in between. Germline values: CDR1 MDHEN, CDR2 SYDVKM. CDR3 coding DNA: TGTGCCAGCAGGTCCAGAGAACATAGCAATCAGCCCCAGCATTTT. This encodes CASRSREHSNQPQHF.

V gene TRBV10-3 combines with J gene TRBJ1-5; no firm D call. The V gene's germline CDR1 is ENHRY and CDR2 SYGVKD. This CDR3 contains 14 residues. V lost 3 bases and J lost 0, with 6 bases in between. This CDR3 is CAISEAVSNQPQHF. Written as DNA, the CDR3 is TGTGCCATCAGTGAAGCGGTTAGCAATCAGCCCCAGCATTTT.